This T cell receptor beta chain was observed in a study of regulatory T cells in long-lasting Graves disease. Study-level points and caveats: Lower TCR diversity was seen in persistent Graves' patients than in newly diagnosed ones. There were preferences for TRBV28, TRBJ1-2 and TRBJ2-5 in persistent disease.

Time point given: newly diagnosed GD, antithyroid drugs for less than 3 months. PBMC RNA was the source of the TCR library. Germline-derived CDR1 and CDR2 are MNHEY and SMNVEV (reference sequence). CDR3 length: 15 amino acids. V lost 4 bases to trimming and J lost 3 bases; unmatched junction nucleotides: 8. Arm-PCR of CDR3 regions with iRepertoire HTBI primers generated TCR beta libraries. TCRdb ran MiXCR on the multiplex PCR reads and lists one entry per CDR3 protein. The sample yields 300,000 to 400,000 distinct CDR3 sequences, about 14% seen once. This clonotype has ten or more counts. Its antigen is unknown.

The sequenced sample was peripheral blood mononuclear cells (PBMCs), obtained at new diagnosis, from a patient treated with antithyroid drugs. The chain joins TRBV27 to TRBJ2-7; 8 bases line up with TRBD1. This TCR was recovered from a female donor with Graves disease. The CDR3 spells CASSSPGQGDYEQYF. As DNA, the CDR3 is TGTGCCAGCAGTTCACCAGGACAGGGAGACTACGAGCAGTACTTC.